The TCR beta chain under discussion was sequenced for a study of blood T cells in healthy people across ages. The CDR3 has 15 residues. Germline CDR1 is MNHEY and CDR2 is SVGEGT. The trim removed 6 bases at V and 4 bases at J, leaving 7 bases unmatched. Primed by a sample-barcoded 5' primer and a J-beta primer mix, a second PCR proceeded for about 6 to 12 cycles. Every sample gave at least 2.5 million paired-end reads containing CDR3. TCRdb fed the 5' RACE reads into MiXCR, producing one record per CDR3 protein. Among roughly 800,000 distinct CDR3 sequences listed, 58% were seen once. Sequenced sample: blood. The chain recombines TRBV6-2 or TRBV6-3 with TRBJ2-1; 9 bases agree with TRBD1. This receptor was obtained from a man aged 25-45 years in good health. CDR3 sequence (DNA): TGTGCCAGCAGGGGTCTGGGACAGGGATACAATGAGCAGTTCTTC. It encodes CASRGLGQGYNEQFF.